The 12 T cell receptor beta chains in this list originate from one sample, sequenced in a study of shared clonotypes between healthy human individuals. Here immunoSEQ multiplex PCR was the method, and the copy in TCRdb shows in-frame clones only, minus some. The sample contains some 480,000 clones, 79% of which appear only once. Source material: PBMCs. These receptors all stem from a woman aged 40 to 50 in good health. Some clones in this sample may be carry-over from other donors' samples.

The rearrangement uses TRBV15 and TRBJ2-5; 8 bases are a match to TRBD1. The ends lost 5 bases at V and 3 bases at J; junction bases unmatched: 5. Germline values: CDR1 LNHNV, CDR2 YYDKDF (reference sequence). The CDR3 sequence is 14 residues long. The CDR3 here is CATSRQGTEETQYF. The DNA of the CDR3 is TGTGCCACCAGCCGACAGGGGACAGAAGAGACCCAGTACTTC.

The genes are TRBV28 and TRBJ2-1; D might be TRBD1 or TRBD2, each matching 5 bases. V lost 2 bases and J 8 bases, leaving 28 bases between the germline ends. Germline V gene data show CDR1 as MDHEN and CDR2 as SYDVKM. CDR3 length: 19 residues. The CDR3: CASSLAVTTNRDPVHEQFF. The DNA of the CDR3 is TGTGCCAGCAGTTTAGCGGTGACTACAAACCGGGACCCCGTGCATGAGCAGTTCTTC.

The chain is built from TRBV30 and TRBJ2-7, with D tentatively TRBD2 (5 bases). Germline values: CDR1 GTSNPN, CDR2 SVGIG (reference sequence). The ends were cut back, 3 bases at V and 5 bases at J, with 14 bases in the middle. The CDR3 length is 13 residues. As DNA, the CDR3 is TGTGCCTGGAGCACCGGGCTAGCAGACGAGCAGTACTTC. Its translation is CAWSTGLADEQYF.

Concerning this clone itself: Other DNA sequences of this sample code for an identical CDR3. The chain is built from TRBV5-4 and TRBJ2-7; TRBD1 or TRBD2 may be the D gene (5 bases each). The CDR3 is made up of 14 amino acids. The germline CDR1 and CDR2 sequences are SGHNT and YYREEE (reference sequence). The V end lost 0 bases, the J end lost 3 bases, and 10 bases lay between the germline ends. For the CDR3, the DNA is TGTGCCAGCAGCTTGGGGGGGAGTAGCTACGAGCAGTACTTC. Translated, it gives CASSLGGSSYEQYF.

The rearrangement joins TRBV5-1 to TRBJ2-5; 7 nucleotides match TRBD2. In germline, CDR1 is SGHRS, CDR2 YFSETQ. The CDR3 has 15 amino acids. After removal of 4 bases from V and 4 bases from J, the junction contained 10 bases not matched to a gene. The CDR3 sequence is CASSPPGGRRETQYF. In DNA, the CDR3 is TGCGCCAGCAGCCCCCCGGGGGGTAGACGAGAGACCCAGTACTTC.

The chain has TRBV6-5 and TRBJ1-1, with no clear D. Trimming took off 2 bases at V and 9 bases at J, with 19 bases between the two ends. CDR3 length: 15 amino acids. Germline V CDR1 and CDR2: MNHEY, SVGAGI. CDR3 nucleotide sequence: TGTGCCAGCAGTTACCAAACATCCGGTGGCTCTAAAGCTTTCTTT. Translated: CASSYQTSGGSKAFF.

This clone was counted between two and nine times. The rearrangement joins TRBV6-5 to TRBJ1-2; D gene unclear. The CDR3 length is 16 residues. V gave up 2 bases and J gave up 5 bases, with 18 bases separating them. Germline assignment: CDR1 MNHEY and CDR2 SVGAGI. This chain's CDR3 is CASSYTLSGSRYGYTF. In DNA, the CDR3 is TGTGCCAGCAGTTACACTCTCTCCGGGAGTAGGTATGGCTACACCTTC.

This chain uses TRBV5-1 with TRBJ1-1; 9 positions match TRBD1. This CDR3 is 16 amino acids long. Germline values: CDR1 SGHRS, CDR2 YFSETQ. Trimming removed 4 bases from V and 0 bases from J; junction bases left unmatched: 7. The DNA for the CDR3 is TGCGCCAGCAGCACCGGGACAGGGAATCTGAACACTGAAGCTTTCTTT. This encodes CASSTGTGNLNTEAFF. Supplemented by reference TRBV5-1 and TRBJ1-1, the full variable domain reads KAGVTQTPRYLIKTRGQQVTLSCSPISGHRSVSWYQQTPGQGLQFLFEYFSETQRNKGNFPGRFSGRQFSNSRSEMNVSTLELGDSALYLCASSTGTGNLNTEAFFGQGTRLTVV.

The rearrangement uses TRBV7-2 and TRBJ1-1; D is uncertain. CDR1 SGHTA and CDR2 FQGNSA come from the germline V gene. The CDR3 contains 14 residues. V dropped 1 base and J dropped 4 bases, with 10 bases sitting between them. The chain's CDR3 is CASSLVRGSTEAFF. CDR3 nucleotides: TGTGCCAGCAGCTTAGTTCGGGGAAGCACTGAAGCTTTCTTT.

The chain links TRBV7-2 to TRBJ1-5; TRBD1 is a possible D gene (5 bases). Germline CDR1 SGHTA, CDR2 FQGNSA. V lost 1 base, J lost 9 bases, and 16 bases lay in between. The CDR3 covers 15 residues. In nucleotides, the CDR3 is TGTGCCAGCAGCTTAGAAGGGATAGGGGCTCGGCCCCAGCATTTT. It encodes CASSLEGIGARPQHF.

The chain joins TRBV30 to TRBJ1-2; 7 nucleotides line up with TRBD1. Germline CDR1 GTSNPN, CDR2 SVGIG (reference sequence). With V trimmed by 5 bases and J by 3 bases, 3 bases remained unmatched. CDR3 length: 12 amino acids. The CDR3 DNA is TGTGCCTGGGACAGGGCGTACTATGGCTACACCTTC. Its protein is CAWDRAYYGYTF.

This clone appeared a few times. This clone may be a read error of a much larger clone one base away. The sample carries other DNA sequences with the same CDR3. This chain uses TRBV20-1 with TRBJ2-5; D gene uncertain. The V end lost 4 bases, the J end lost 5 bases, and 8 bases lay between the germline ends. Germline V gives CDR1 DFQATT, CDR2 SNEGSKA (reference sequence). The CDR3 covers 11 residues. The CDR3 DNA sequence: TGCAGTGCTATTAGCATGGAGACCCAGTACTTC. Its translation is CSAISMETQYF.